The clone carrying this T cell receptor (beta chain) was counted only a few times. Assay used: immunoSEQ multiplex PCR; TCRdb lists only in-frame clones, some missing. Of 2 million to 2.5 million clones detected, 85% to 95% appear once; the ten largest clones hold 0.13%. The CDR3 has 13 amino acids. Trimming removed 4 bases at V and 6 bases at J, with 9 bases between. CDR1 is LNHDA and CDR2 is SQIVND in the germline V gene (reference sequence). The data belong to a study of shared clonotypes between healthy human individuals. This TCR was recovered from a man aged 18 to 35 in good health. The specimen sequenced was naive CD4+ T cells sorted from blood. Subset given: CD45RA+ positively selected. V gene TRBV19 combines with J gene TRBJ2-2, with D unresolved. Written as DNA, the CDR3 is TGTGCCAGTAGTAGAACAGTATCCGGGGAGCTGTTTTTT. As protein: CASSRTVSGELFF.